One and the same sample provided the 30 T cell receptor beta chains below, sequenced in a study of blood T cell repertoires in COVID-19. Sequenced by immunoSEQ multiplex PCR; TCRdb stores in-frame clones only, minus some. The sample holds around 110,000 clones, approximately 87% seen once. Sequencing was carried out using peripheral blood. The origin of the receptors is a man younger than 40 with acute or convalescent COVID-19.

The rearrangement uses TRBV6-2 or TRBV6-3 and TRBJ2-2; the D gene is possibly TRBD1 (6 bases). V lost 0 bases to trimming and J lost 1 base, with 12 bases between them. CDR1 is MNHEY and CDR2 is SVGEGT in the germline V gene. The CDR3 has 17 amino acids. CDR3 sequence (DNA): TGTGCCAGCAGTTACTCTTCCCGGACAGTGAACACCGGGGAGCTGTTTTTT. Translated, it gives CASSYSSRTVNTGELFF.

CDR3 nucleotides: TGTGCCAGCAGTCGGCTAGCGGGGGGGCCTAGCACCGGGGAGCTGTTTTTT. Protein: CASSRLAGGPSTGELFF. The V and J genes are TRBV6-4 and TRBJ2-2; 12 nucleotides match TRBD2. The CDR3 is 17 amino acids. The ends lost 5 bases at V and 4 bases at J; junction bases unmatched: 8. Germline CDR1 is MRHNA and CDR2 is SNTAGT.

This clone was counted between two and nine times. The chain recombines TRBV19 with TRBJ2-4, with TRBD2 as a possible D gene (6 bases). The V end lost 1 base, the J end lost 9 bases, and 28 bases lay between the germline ends. Germline V CDR1 and CDR2: LNHDA, SQIVND (reference sequence). This CDR3 region has 19 residues. CDR3 sequence (DNA): TGTGCCAGTAGTATAGGGGTTTGGAGGGACCGCCGGTACGGAGTCATTCAGTACTTC. Residues: CASSIGVWRDRRYGVIQYF. Combining the CDR3 with reference TRBV19 and TRBJ2-4 gives the whole variable domain DGGITQSPKYLFRKEGQNVTLSCEQNLNHDAMYWYRQDPGQGLRLIYYSQIVNDFQKGDIAEGYSVSREKKESFPLTVTSAQKNPTAFYLCASSIGVWRDRRYGVIQYFGAGTRLSVL.

This clone was counted only a few times. The genes are TRBV7-2 and TRBJ2-3; 11 bases line up with TRBD2. The V segment lost 2 bases and the J segment 0 bases; nucleotides outside the gene matches: 7. This CDR3 comprises 18 residues. Germline V lookup: CDR1 SGHTA, CDR2 FQGNSA. This CDR3 is CASSLRSRTSGSTDTQYF. The CDR3 nucleotides read TGTGCCAGCAGCTTAAGGTCGCGGACTAGCGGGAGCACAGATACGCAGTATTTT.

This chain uses TRBV3-1 (or the pseudogene TRBV3-2) with TRBJ1-2, with no clear D. The germline V gene encodes CDR1 LGHDT and CDR2 YNNKEL (reference sequence). The CDR3 sequence is 16 residues long. Trimming cost V 0 bases and J 4 bases, with 15 bases left between them. The CDR3 nucleotides are TGTGCCAGCAGCCAAGATCCCGGGGTCGGAGGCTATGGCTACACCTTC. It yields the protein CASSQDPGVGGYGYTF.

This CDR3 is CASSLGRIATDTQYF. In nucleotides, the CDR3 is TGTGCCAGCAGCTTGGGGCGGATCGCCACAGATACGCAGTATTTT. V is TRBV7-2 and J is TRBJ2-3, with D maybe TRBD1 (5 bases). This CDR3 contains 15 residues. Trimming cost V 3 bases and J 2 bases, with 12 bases left between them. CDR1 SGHTA and CDR2 FQGNSA come from the germline V gene.

The chain has TRBV4-1 and TRBJ2-5; a possible D gene is TRBD2 (6 bases). Trimming cost V 5 bases and J 2 bases, with 12 bases left between them. Per the germline V gene, CDR1 is MGHRA and CDR2 is YSYEKL. The CDR3 consists of 14 residues. In DNA form, the CDR3 reads TGCGCCAGCAGCTCCGGGGCGGGGCAAGAGACCCAGTACTTC. Translated, it gives CASSSGAGQETQYF.

In its sample, this clone was seen once. V usage is TRBV4-2 and J usage is TRBJ1-6; the match to TRBD1 covers 7 bases. Per the germline V gene, CDR1 is LGHNA and CDR2 is YNFKEQ. The CDR3 is 15 amino acids. The V gene end was trimmed by 0 bases and the J gene end by 4 bases; junction bases not matched to a gene: 0. In nucleotides, the CDR3 is TGTGCCAGCAGCCAAGAACAGGGGTATAATTCACCCCTCCACTTT. Residues: CASSQEQGYNSPLHF.

The chain is built from TRBV11-3 and TRBJ2-3; TRBD2 agrees at 10 bases. With V trimmed by 1 base and J by 0 bases, 13 bases remained unmatched. The germline V gene has CDR1 SGHNT and CDR2 YENEEA. The CDR3 runs to 20 residues. The CDR3 is CASSLGVSWTSGASTDTQYF. The DNA of the CDR3 is TGTGCCAGCAGCTTAGGAGTTTCGTGGACTAGCGGCGCTAGCACAGATACGCAGTATTTT. The full variable domain, in which reference TRBV11-3 and TRBJ2-3 provide the parts outside the CDR3, is EAGVVQSPRYKIIEKKQPVAFWCNPISGHNTLYWYLQNLGQGPELLIRYENEEAVDDSQLPKDRFSAERLKGVDSTLKIQPAELGDSAVYLCASSLGVSWTSGASTDTQYFGPGTRLTVL.

V and J are TRBV1 and TRBJ2-3; the DNA was not used to check the table's D call, TRBD2. TRBV1 is annotated as a pseudogene. The length of the CDR3 is 13 residues. CDR3 residues: CTSSPTPAGTQYF. The CDR3 DNA reads as TGCACCAGCAGCCCGACTCCCGCGGGGACGCAGTATTTT.

This chain uses TRBV6-5 with TRBJ1-5; tentatively, D is TRBD1 (5 bases). Germline V gene sequence: CDR1 MNHEY, CDR2 SVGAGI. There are 14 residues in the CDR3. Trimming took 5 bases from V and 1 from J, leaving 9 bases between them. The CDR3 here is CASSLRQSNQPQHF. In nucleotides, the CDR3 is TGTGCCAGCAGTCTGCGACAGAGCAATCAGCCCCAGCATTTT.

V gene TRBV2 combines with J gene TRBJ2-1, with no clear D. The CDR3 spans 17 residues. Germline CDR1 and CDR2: SNHLY and FYNNEI. V shed 6 bases and J shed 0 bases, with 18 bases lying between them. The DNA for the CDR3 is TGTGCCAGCAGCCAAGATACTACCCGGAGCTCCTACAATGAGCAGTTCTTC. Encoded protein: CASSQDTTRSSYNEQFF.

The chain links TRBV7-8 to TRBJ1-1; D not resolved. Per germline, CDR1 SGHVS and CDR2 FQNEAQ. The CDR3 spans 13 residues. Between the trimmed V and J ends, which lost 1 base and 7 bases, there was a span of 10 bases. CDR3 loop: CASSLDRGGEAFF. The CDR3 DNA is TGTGCCAGCAGCTTAGACCGGGGAGGTGAAGCTTTCTTT.

The chain couples TRBV12-3 or TRBV12-4 to TRBJ2-1, with D possibly TRBD2 on 6 matching bases. The V end was cut by 9 bases, the J end by 0 bases, with 9 bases between. CDR3 size: 13 residues. CDR3: CASRGSSYNEQFF. CDR3 nucleotide sequence: TGTGCCAGTCGGGGGAGCTCCTACAATGAGCAGTTCTTC.

This clone showed up just a few times. The chain links TRBV19 to TRBJ1-3, with D possibly being TRBD1 (5 bases). V lost 7 bases to trimming and J lost 0 bases, with 16 bases between them. The germline gives CDR1 LNHDA, CDR2 SQIVND (reference sequence). This CDR3 is built from 16 residues. CDR3 nucleotide sequence: TGTGCCAGTACCAATAGGGGCCCAACCTCTGGAAACACCATATATTTT. This translates into CASTNRGPTSGNTIYF.

This clone was picked up a small number of times. The V gene is TRBV19, the J gene TRBJ2-2, with 7 bases lining up with TRBD1. Per germline, CDR1 LNHDA and CDR2 SQIVND (reference sequence). CDR3 length equals 16 residues. The J segment lost 5 bases and the V segment lost 9 bases, leaving 15 bases of the junction unmatched. CDR3 nucleotides: TGTGCCAGCAGAGCCAGACAGGGCATGAGGACCGGGGAGCTGTTTTTT. Translation: CASRARQGMRTGELFF.

The V call is TRBV19, the J call TRBJ1-1; weak D call: TRBD1 (6 bases). The V gene's germline CDR1 is LNHDA and CDR2 SQIVND (reference sequence). V lost 6 bases and J lost 4, with 27 bases in between. CDR3 length: 18 amino acids. In DNA form, the CDR3 reads TGTGCCAGTAGCCAACAGGGCCCGGTCGGAAGGAGAGTCACTGAAGCTTTCTTT. This codes for CASSQQGPVGRRVTEAFF.

The chain couples TRBV2 to TRBJ1-5, with D possibly being TRBD1 (5 bases). The CDR3 extends over 15 amino acids. The ends were cut back, 5 bases at V and 6 bases at J, with 17 bases in the middle. The germline CDR1 and CDR2 sequences are SNHLY and FYNNEI. The CDR3 here is CASSKGTEGTQPQHF. The CDR3 nucleotides read TGTGCCAGCAGTAAAGGGACCGAGGGCACTCAGCCCCAGCATTTT.

J is TRBJ1-6 and V is TRBV2, with TRBD1 matching over 7 bases. The CDR3 has 15 residues. V was pared by 8 bases and J by 7 bases, with 11 bases of the junction left unmatched. CDR1 and CDR2 from the germline V gene are SNHLY and FYNNEI. CDR3 coding DNA: TGTGCCAGCTCCCTTTTGACAGGGCGGAATTCACCCCTCCACTTT. It encodes CASSLLTGRNSPLHF.

V usage is TRBV5-6 and J usage is TRBJ1-6, with unresolved D. The CDR3 is 13 residues long. Trimming took off 3 bases at V and 9 bases at J, with 10 bases between the two ends. Germline CDR1 reads SGHDT; CDR2 reads YYEEEE. In nucleotides, the CDR3 is TGTGCCAGCAGCTCAGACTCCATTTCACCCCTCCACTTT. It codes for CASSSDSISPLHF.

The chain links TRBV5-1 to TRBJ2-4; 7 bases are shared with TRBD1. Trimming at V came to 6 bases and at J to 12 bases, leaving 18 bases not matched to a gene. The CDR3 spans 15 residues. The germline CDR1 and CDR2 sequences are SGHRS and YFSETQ. The CDR3 nucleotides are TGCGCCAGCACCCGGACAGGCTCTGAGGTTCAGCCTCAGTACTTC. Translation gives CASTRTGSEVQPQYF.

This clone was seen only a few times. The chain links TRBV30 to TRBJ1-6; tentative D call: TRBD1 (6 bases). In germline, CDR1 is GTSNPN, CDR2 SVGIG (reference sequence). The CDR3 runs to 12 residues. V was cut by 8 bases and J by 5 bases, with 10 bases left in between. The CDR3 DNA sequence: TGTGCCCGGGGACAAAATAATTCACCCCTCCACTTT. Amino acids: CARGQNNSPLHF.

The rearrangement links TRBV5-1 to TRBJ1-6; tentative D call: TRBD1 (5 bases). This CDR3 spans 15 amino acids. Germline V CDR1 and CDR2: SGHRS, YFSETQ. The V end was cut by 4 bases, the J end by 5 bases, with 13 bases between. CDR3 bases: TGCGCCAGCAGCCGACAGCGCCCTGATAATTCACCCCTCCACTTT. Its translation: CASSRQRPDNSPLHF.

This rearrangement joins TRBV4-1 to TRBJ1-2, with unresolved D. Trimming took off 2 bases at V and 5 bases at J, with 9 bases between the two ends. CDR3 size: 13 residues. The germline CDR1 and CDR2 sequences are MGHRA and YSYEKL. The CDR3 coding sequence is TGCGCCAGCAGCCAAACGTTAGTTTATGGCTACACCTTC. Amino acid sequence: CASSQTLVYGYTF.

The genes are TRBV3-1 (or the pseudogene TRBV3-2) and TRBJ2-1; D uncertain. The CDR3 totals 15 residues. Trimming shortened V by 0 bases and J by 1 base, and 7 bases separated the two germline ends. Germline V lookup: CDR1 LGHDT, CDR2 YNNKEL (reference sequence). This chain's CDR3 is CASSQESYSYNEQFF. In nucleotides, the CDR3 is TGTGCCAGCAGCCAAGAAAGCTATTCCTACAATGAGCAGTTCTTC.

The V gene is TRBV30, the J gene TRBJ1-2; 10 nucleotides line up with TRBD1. The trim removed 4 bases at V and 0 bases at J, leaving 5 bases unmatched. The CDR3 extends over 15 amino acids. Germline CDR1 reads GTSNPN; CDR2 reads SVGIG (reference sequence). The CDR3 DNA reads TGTGCCTGGACCGGGACAGGGGCGGCTAACTATGGCTACACCTTC. Translation gives CAWTGTGAANYGYTF.

CDR3 nucleotides: TGTGCCAGCAGCGTCGGTCCTAGCGGAACCTACGAGCAGTACTTC. It encodes CASSVGPSGTYEQYF. The chain combines TRBV9 with TRBJ2-7; 7 nucleotides agree with TRBD2. V shed 2 bases, J shed 2 bases, and the junction held 7 bases outside the gene matches. CDR3 length: 15 residues. Per the germline V gene, CDR1 is SGDLS and CDR2 is YYNGEE.

This clone occurred a few times. The rearrangement uses TRBV13 and TRBJ1-3; D gene ambiguous. CDR3 length equals 14 residues. Germline CDR1 reads PRHDT; CDR2 reads FYEKMQ (reference sequence). V lost 3 bases and J lost 1, with 7 bases in between. CDR3 coding DNA: TGTGCCAGCAGCTTTCGAGGGTCTGGAAACACCATATATTTT. It is translated as CASSFRGSGNTIYF.

The gene calls are TRBV5-1 and TRBJ2-1; D possibly corresponds to TRBD1 (6 bases). Trimming left V 4 bases short and J 7 bases short, with 15 bases between. CDR3 size: 14 residues. Germline-derived CDR1 and CDR2 are SGHRS and YFSETQ. CDR3 bases: TGCGCCAGCAGCAAGACCGGGACAACGAATGAGCAGTTCTTC. Encoded protein: CASSKTGTTNEQFF.

The chain employs TRBV6-5 and TRBJ1-4; D gene ambiguous. Trimming shortened V by 4 bases and J by 3 bases, and 9 bases separated the two germline ends. Germline V gene sequence: CDR1 MNHEY, CDR2 SVGAGI. CDR3 length: 14 amino acids. The CDR3 sequence is CASSFPESNEKLFF. CDR3 coding DNA: TGTGCCAGCAGTTTTCCGGAGTCTAATGAAAAACTGTTTTTT.